The clone carrying this TCR beta chain was recorded once. The entry originates in a study of blood T cell repertoires in COVID-19. Study overall: Acute and convalescent COVID-19 specimens originated in the United States, Italy and Spain. T cells, B-cell-depleted T cells, or PBMCs provided the cDNA or gDNA that served as material.

The V gene's germline CDR1 is SEHNR and CDR2 FQNEAQ (reference sequence). This CDR3 spans 12 amino acids. The V and J ends lost 5 bases and 9 bases respectively, with 14 bases between them. Per the authors' pipeline: Amplification of reference gene primers was used by the study to estimate nucleated cell counts. The repertoire was sequenced with immunoSEQ multiplex PCR; TCRdb's copy has only in-frame clones and lacks some. V and J calls and clone size come straight from that table; D and trimming were deduced from the DNA. The table records 200,000 to 300,000 clones, 84% of them present only once. Material: peripheral blood. The clonotype comes from a man aged 45-65 years with acute or convalescent COVID-19. The chain is built from TRBV7-9 and TRBJ2-7; D is undetermined. The CDR3 here is CASSPTRTGQYF. The CDR3 DNA follows: TGTGCCAGCAGCCCCACCCGTACGGGGCAGTACTTC.